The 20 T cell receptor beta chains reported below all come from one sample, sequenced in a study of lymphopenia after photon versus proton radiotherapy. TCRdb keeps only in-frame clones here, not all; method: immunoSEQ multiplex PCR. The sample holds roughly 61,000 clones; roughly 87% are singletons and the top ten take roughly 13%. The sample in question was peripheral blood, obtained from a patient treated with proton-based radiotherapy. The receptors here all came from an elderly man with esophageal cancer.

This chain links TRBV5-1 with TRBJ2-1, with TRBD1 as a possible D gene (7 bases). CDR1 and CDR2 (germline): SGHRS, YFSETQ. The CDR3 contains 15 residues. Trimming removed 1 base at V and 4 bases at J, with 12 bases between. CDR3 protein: CASSLQSGGYNEQFF. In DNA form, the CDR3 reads TGCGCCAGCAGCTTGCAATCAGGGGGGTACAATGAGCAGTTCTTC.

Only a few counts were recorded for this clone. This CDR3 is CASSQLQGAGELFF. The CDR3 nucleotides read TGTGCCAGCAGCCAACTCCAGGGGGCCGGGGAGCTGTTTTTT. V gene TRBV14 combines with J gene TRBJ2-2; 7 bases map to TRBD1. The CDR3 extends over 14 amino acids. V shed 2 bases, J shed 6 bases, and the junction held 3 bases outside the gene matches. Germline CDR1 and CDR2: SGHDN and FVKESK.

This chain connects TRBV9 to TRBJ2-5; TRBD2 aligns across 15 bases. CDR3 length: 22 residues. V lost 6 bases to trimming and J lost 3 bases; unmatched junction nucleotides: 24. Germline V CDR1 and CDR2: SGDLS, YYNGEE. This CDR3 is CASTSFTGLAGGPVHLEETQYF. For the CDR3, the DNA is TGTGCCAGCACCTCGTTTACCGGACTAGCGGGAGGGCCTGTACATTTGGAAGAGACCCAGTACTTC.

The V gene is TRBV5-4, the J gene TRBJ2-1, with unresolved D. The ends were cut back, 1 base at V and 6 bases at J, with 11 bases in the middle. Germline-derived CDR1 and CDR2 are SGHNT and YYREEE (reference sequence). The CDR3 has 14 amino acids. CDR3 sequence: CASSLPSAPNEQFF. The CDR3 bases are TGTGCCAGCAGCTTGCCGTCAGCGCCCAATGAGCAGTTCTTC. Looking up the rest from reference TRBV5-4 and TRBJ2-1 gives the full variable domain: ETGVTQSPTHLIKTRGQQVTLRCSSQSGHNTVSWYQQALGQGPQFIFQYYREEENGRGNFPPRFSGLQFPNYSSELNVNALELDDSALYLCASSLPSAPNEQFFGPGTRLTVL.

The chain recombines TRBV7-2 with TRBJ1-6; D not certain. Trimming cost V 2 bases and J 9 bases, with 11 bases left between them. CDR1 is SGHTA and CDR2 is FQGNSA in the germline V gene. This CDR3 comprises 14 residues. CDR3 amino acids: CASSLFTEGSPLHF. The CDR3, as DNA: TGTGCCAGCAGCTTATTTACAGAAGGTTCACCCCTCCACTTT.

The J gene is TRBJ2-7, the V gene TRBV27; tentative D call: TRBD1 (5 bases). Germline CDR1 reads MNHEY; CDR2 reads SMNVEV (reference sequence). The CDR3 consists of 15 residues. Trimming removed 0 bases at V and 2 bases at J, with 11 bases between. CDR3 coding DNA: TGTGCCAGCAGTTTATCCCAGGGCCCTCCCTACGAGCAGTACTTC. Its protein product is CASSLSQGPPYEQYF.

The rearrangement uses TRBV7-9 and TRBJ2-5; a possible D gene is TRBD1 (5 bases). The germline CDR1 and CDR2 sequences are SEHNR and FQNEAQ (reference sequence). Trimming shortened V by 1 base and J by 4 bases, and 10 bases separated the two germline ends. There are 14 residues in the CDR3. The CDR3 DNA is TGTGCCAGCAGCTTAGTTATCCAGGGAGAGACCCAGTACTTC. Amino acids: CASSLVIQGETQYF.

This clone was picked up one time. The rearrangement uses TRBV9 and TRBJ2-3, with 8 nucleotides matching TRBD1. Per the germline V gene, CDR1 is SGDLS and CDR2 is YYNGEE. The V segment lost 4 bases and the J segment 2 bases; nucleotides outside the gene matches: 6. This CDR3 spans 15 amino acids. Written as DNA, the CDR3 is TGTGCCAGCAGCCCCGGACAGGGCAACACAGATACGCAGTATTTT. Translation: CASSPGQGNTDTQYF.

CDR3 sequence: CASSLLVEAFF. CDR3 in DNA: TGTGCCAGCAGCTTATTAGTTGAAGCTTTCTTT. The chain is built from TRBV11-2 and TRBJ1-1; D call uncertain. The CDR3 is 11 residues long. V lost 2 bases and J lost 7, with 5 bases in between. Germline-derived CDR1 and CDR2 are SGHAT and FQNNGV.

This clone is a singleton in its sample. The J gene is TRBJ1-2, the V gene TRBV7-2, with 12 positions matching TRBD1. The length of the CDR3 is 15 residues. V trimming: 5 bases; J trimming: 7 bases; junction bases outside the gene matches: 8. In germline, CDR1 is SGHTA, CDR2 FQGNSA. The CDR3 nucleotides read TGTGCCAGCAGCATACCCGGGACAGGGGGCTTTGGCTACACCTTC. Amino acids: CASSIPGTGGFGYTF.

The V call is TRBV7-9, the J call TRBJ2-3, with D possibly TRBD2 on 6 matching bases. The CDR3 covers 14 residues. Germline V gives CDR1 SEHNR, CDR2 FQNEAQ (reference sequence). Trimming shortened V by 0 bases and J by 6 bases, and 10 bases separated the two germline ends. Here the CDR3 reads CASSLATGADTQYF. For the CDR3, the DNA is TGTGCCAGCAGCTTAGCCACGGGAGCCGATACGCAGTATTTT.

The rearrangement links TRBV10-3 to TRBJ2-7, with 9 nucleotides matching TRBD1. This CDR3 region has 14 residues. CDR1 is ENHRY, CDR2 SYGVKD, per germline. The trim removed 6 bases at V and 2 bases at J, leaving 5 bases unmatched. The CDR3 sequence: CAISGQGITYEQYF. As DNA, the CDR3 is TGTGCCATCAGCGGACAGGGGATAACCTACGAGCAGTACTTC.

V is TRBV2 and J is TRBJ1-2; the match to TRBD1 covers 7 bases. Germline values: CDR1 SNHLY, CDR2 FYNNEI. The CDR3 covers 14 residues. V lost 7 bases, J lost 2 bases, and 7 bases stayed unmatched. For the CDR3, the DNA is TGTGCCAGCATTGGATACAGGGGAAACTATGGCTACACCTTC. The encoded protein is CASIGYRGNYGYTF.

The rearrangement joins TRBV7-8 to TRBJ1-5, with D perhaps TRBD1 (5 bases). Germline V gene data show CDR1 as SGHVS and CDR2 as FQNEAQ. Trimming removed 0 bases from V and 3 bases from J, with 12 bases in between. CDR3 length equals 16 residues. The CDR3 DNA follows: TGTGCCAGCAGCTTAGCACGGACAACCTTCAATCAGCCCCAGCATTTT. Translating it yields CASSLARTTFNQPQHF.

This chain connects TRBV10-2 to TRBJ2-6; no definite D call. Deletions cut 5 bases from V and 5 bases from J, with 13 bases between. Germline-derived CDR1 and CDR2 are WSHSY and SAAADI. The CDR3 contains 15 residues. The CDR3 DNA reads TGCGCCAGCAGTTCCGAAGGTTATCGGGCCAACGTCCTGACTTTC. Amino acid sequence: CASSSEGYRANVLTF.

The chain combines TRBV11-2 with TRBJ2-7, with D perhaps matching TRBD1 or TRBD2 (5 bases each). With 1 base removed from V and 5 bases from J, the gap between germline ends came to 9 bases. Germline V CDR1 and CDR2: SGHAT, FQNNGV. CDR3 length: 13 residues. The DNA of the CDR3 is TGTGCCAGCAGCTTAGGAGGGGACGACGAGCAGTACTTC. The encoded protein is CASSLGGDDEQYF.

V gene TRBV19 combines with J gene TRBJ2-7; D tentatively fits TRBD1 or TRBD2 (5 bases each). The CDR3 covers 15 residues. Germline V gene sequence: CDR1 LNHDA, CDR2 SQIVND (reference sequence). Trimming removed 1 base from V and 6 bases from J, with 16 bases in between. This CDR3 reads CASSIGGSPGSEQYF. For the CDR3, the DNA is TGTGCCAGTAGTATAGGAGGGAGCCCAGGGAGCGAGCAGTACTTC. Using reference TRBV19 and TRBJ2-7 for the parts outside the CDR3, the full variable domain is DGGITQSPKYLFRKEGQNVTLSCEQNLNHDAMYWYRQDPGQGLRLIYYSQIVNDFQKGDIAEGYSVSREKKESFPLTVTSAQKNPTAFYLCASSIGGSPGSEQYFGPGTRLTVT.

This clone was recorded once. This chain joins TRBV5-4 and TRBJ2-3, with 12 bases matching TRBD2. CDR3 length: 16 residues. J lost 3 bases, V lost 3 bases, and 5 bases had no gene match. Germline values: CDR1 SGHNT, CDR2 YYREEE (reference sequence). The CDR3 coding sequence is TGTGCCAGCAGCTCACCGGGACTAGCGGGTACAGATACGCAGTATTTT. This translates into CASSSPGLAGTDTQYF.

DNA of the CDR3: TGTGCCAGCGGGGCGGACAGGGCCATACTAAACACCATATATTTT. Translated, it gives CASGADRAILNTIYF. The chain has TRBV2 and TRBJ1-3, with 8 positions matching TRBD1. The CDR3 is made up of 15 amino acids. Germline V CDR1 and CDR2: SNHLY, FYNNEI. Trimming removed 8 bases from V and 6 bases from J; junction bases left unmatched: 12.

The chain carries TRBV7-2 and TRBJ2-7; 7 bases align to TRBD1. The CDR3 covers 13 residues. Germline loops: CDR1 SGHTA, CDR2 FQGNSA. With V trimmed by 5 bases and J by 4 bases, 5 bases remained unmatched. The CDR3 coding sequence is TGTGCCAGCAGCCCCCGGACAGGTTACGAGCAGTACTTC. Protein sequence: CASSPRTGYEQYF.